This T cell receptor (beta chain) was captured in a study of T cell responses to AZD1222 COVID-19 vaccine. Clones were read by immunoSEQ multiplex PCR, and TCRdb kept only the in-frame ones, dropping some. The sample records under 200,000 clones, approximately 90% being singletons. The V end was cut by 4 bases, the J end by 6 bases, with 7 bases between. The CDR3 covers 11 residues. Germline loops: CDR1 LNHNV, CDR2 YYDKDF (reference sequence). A word on this clone: Its antigen remains unidentified.

Study conclusions and caveats: Spike-specific TCR breadth and depth grew following two AZD1222 doses. CD4 TCRs associated with vaccination spanned spike, dominating at 160-218 and 743-854. Targeting of unmutated variant regions was reportedly seen in nearly half of spike-specific TCRs.

V gene TRBV15 combines with J gene TRBJ2-7; no clear D. The sequence came from an adult in good health. Material: peripheral blood, obtained on day 0 of AZD1222 vaccination. The CDR3 DNA reads TGTGCCACCAGCACCTTATTCGAGCAGTACTTC. It is translated as CATSTLFEQYF.